One sample yielded the 5 T cell receptor beta chains listed below, sequenced in a study of shared clonotypes between healthy human individuals. Here immunoSEQ multiplex PCR was the method, and the copy in TCRdb shows in-frame clones only, minus some. The sample shows more than 2,000,000 clones, 90% to 95% of them seen only once. The sequenced sample consisted of naive CD4+ T cells sorted from blood. Subset in this sample: CD45RA+ positively selected. The receptors originated from a young man in good health.

The chain has TRBV19 and TRBJ1-6; weak D call: TRBD1 (6 bases). The length of the CDR3 is 13 residues. Germline values: CDR1 LNHDA, CDR2 SQIVND (reference sequence). Trimming pared 10 bases from V and 7 bases from J, leaving 14 bases between. The CDR3 nucleotides read TGTGCCACCAGAACAGGGATCAATTCACCCCTCCACTTT. Protein: CATRTGINSPLHF.

This sequence joins TRBV5-4 and TRBJ2-3; 7 positions agree with TRBD2. There are 16 residues in the CDR3. The trim removed 0 bases at V and 1 base at J, leaving 5 bases unmatched. Germline CDR1 reads SGHNT; CDR2 reads YYREEE (reference sequence). The CDR3, as DNA: TGTGCCAGCAGCTTGGGTCTGAGCGGGGGCACAGATACGCAGTATTTT. Translating it yields CASSLGLSGGTDTQYF.

V is TRBV7-9 and J is TRBJ2-5; TRBD2 agrees at 7 bases. CDR3 length: 17 amino acids. From germline, CDR1 is SEHNR and CDR2 FQNEAQ (reference sequence). V lost 1 base and J lost 5; bases outside the gene matches: 13. CDR3 region: CASSLGGGIRALETQYF. DNA for the CDR3: TGTGCCAGCAGCTTAGGCGGGGGTATCCGGGCGTTGGAGACCCAGTACTTC. The complete variable domain, with remaining parts taken from reference TRBV7-9 and TRBJ2-5, reads DTGVSQNPRHKITKRGQNVTFRCDPISEHNRLYWYRQTLGQGPEFLTYFQNEAQLEKSRLLSDRFSAERPKGSFSTLEIQRTEQGDSAMYLCASSLGGGIRALETQYFGPGTRLLVL.

The V gene is TRBV28, the J gene TRBJ1-2, with D possibly being TRBD1 (5 bases). V lost 4 bases and J lost 6, with 15 bases in between. The germline V gene has CDR1 MDHEN and CDR2 SYDVKM. This CDR3 region has 14 residues. The CDR3 reads CASSSGRRENGYTF. CDR3 DNA sequence: TGTGCCAGCAGTTCGGGCCGCAGGGAAAATGGCTACACCTTC.

V is TRBV30 and J is TRBJ1-1; the D gene is possibly TRBD1 (6 bases). This CDR3 is built from 14 residues. The germline V gene has CDR1 GTSNPN and CDR2 SVGIG (reference sequence). V was clipped by 1 base and J by 10 bases, with 19 bases between them. CDR3 sequence: CAWSGLGGGGLAFF. The CDR3 DNA reads as TGTGCCTGGAGTGGGCTTGGGGGGGGCGGTTTAGCTTTCTTT. Using reference TRBV30 and TRBJ1-1 for the parts outside the CDR3, the full variable domain is SQTIHQWPATLVQPVGSPLSLECTVEGTSNPNLYWYRQAAGRGLQLLFYSVGIGQISSEVPQNLSASRPQDRQFILSSKKLLLSDSGFYLCAWSGLGGGGLAFFGQGTRLTVV.